What follows are 28 T cell receptor beta chains derived from one specimen sequenced in a study of blood T cell repertoires in COVID-19. Generated by immunoSEQ multiplex PCR, the TCRdb table keeps only in-frame clones and is missing some. The table shows 180,000 or so clones, with around 80% occurring only once. The sample taken for sequencing was peripheral blood. These receptors came from a woman at least 80 years old with COVID-19, enrolled during active disease.

This sequence joins TRBV18 and TRBJ2-5, with TRBD1 as a possible D gene (8 bases). Germline CDR1 and CDR2: KGHSH and LQKENI. Deletions cut 3 bases from V and 3 bases from J, with 14 bases between. This CDR3 comprises 15 residues. The CDR3 here is CASSPRQGREETQYF. In DNA form, the CDR3 reads TGTGCCAGCTCACCCAGACAGGGGAGGGAAGAGACCCAGTACTTC.

This clone appeared a few times. The chain has TRBV25-1 and TRBJ2-7; D gene ambiguous. This CDR3 spans 9 amino acids. Trimming pared 2 bases from V and 12 bases from J, leaving 5 bases between. The germline V gene encodes CDR1 MGHDK and CDR2 SYGVNS. CDR3 sequence: CASSEDLYF. The DNA for the CDR3 is TGTGCCAGCAGTGAAGACTTGTACTTC.

The V gene is TRBV6-6, the J gene TRBJ2-2, with a tentative D call TRBD1 (5 bases). The germline V gene encodes CDR1 MNHNY and CDR2 SVGAGI (reference sequence). The CDR3 spans 12 residues. V was clipped by 4 bases and J by 6 bases, with 6 bases between them. This CDR3 is CASSWGAGELFF. The CDR3 DNA reads TGTGCCAGCAGTTGGGGCGCCGGGGAGCTGTTTTTT.

This chain links TRBV19 with TRBJ1-5; tentatively, D is TRBD1 (6 bases). In germline, CDR1 is LNHDA, CDR2 SQIVND (reference sequence). The V end lost 3 bases, the J end lost 2 bases, and 11 bases lay between the germline ends. CDR3 length: 15 amino acids. CDR3 bases: TGTGCCAGTAGTATTACTTCAGGGGGCAATCAGCCCCAGCATTTT. Translated: CASSITSGGNQPQHF.

This chain joins TRBV7-9 and TRBJ1-1; D is possibly TRBD1 (6 bases). This CDR3 is built from 13 residues. With 5 bases removed from V and 5 bases from J, the gap between germline ends came to 12 bases. Per the germline V gene, CDR1 is SEHNR and CDR2 is FQNEAQ (reference sequence). CDR3 in DNA: TGTGCCAGCAGCGATACAGGGAGAACTGAAGCTTTCTTT. Protein: CASSDTGRTEAFF. Together with reference TRBV7-9 and TRBJ1-1, the CDR3 gives the full variable domain: DTGVSQNPRHKITKRGQNVTFRCDPISEHNRLYWYRQTLGQGPEFLTYFQNEAQLEKSRLLSDRFSAERPKGSFSTLEIQRTEQGDSAMYLCASSDTGRTEAFFGQGTRLTVV.

J is TRBJ2-7 and V is TRBV6-6; 9 positions agree with TRBD1. V lost 5 bases and J lost 2; bases outside the gene matches: 7. Germline CDR1 is MNHNY and CDR2 is SVGAGI (reference sequence). The CDR3 is 15 amino acids. The CDR3 nucleotides read TGTGCCAGCAGTCCTAGACAGGGGGAGGCCTACGAGCAGTACTTC. It codes for CASSPRQGEAYEQYF.

The rearrangement joins TRBV3-1 (or the pseudogene TRBV3-2) to TRBJ2-5; D perhaps matches TRBD2 (7 bases). CDR1 is LGHDT and CDR2 is YNNKEL in the germline V gene (reference sequence). V was trimmed by 5 bases and J by 7 bases, leaving 20 bases between them. The CDR3 is 15 amino acids. CDR3 amino acids: CASSWGAGAAGTQYF. The DNA of the CDR3 is TGTGCCAGCAGCTGGGGGGCGGGAGCGGCGGGGACCCAGTACTTC.

This clone occurred once. V usage is TRBV24-1 and J usage is TRBJ2-1; 8 bases are a match to TRBD2. The CDR3 contains 18 residues. Germline-derived CDR1 and CDR2 are KGHDR and SFDVKD. The trim removed 0 bases at V and 0 bases at J, leaving 6 bases unmatched. This CDR3 is CATSDLPSGLSSYNEQFF. CDR3 bases: TGTGCCACCAGTGATTTGCCTAGCGGGCTAAGCTCCTACAATGAGCAGTTCTTC.

The V call is TRBV28, the J call TRBJ1-5, with TRBD1 identical over 8 bases. The junction had 28 bases not matched to a gene; V was cut back by 1 base and J by 2 bases. Germline V gene sequence: CDR1 MDHEN, CDR2 SYDVKM. This CDR3 has 24 residues. Written as DNA, the CDR3 is TGTGCCAGCAGTTTATTTAATTATCCGTCGGGCTGGAGACAGGGGCATCCGGGCAATCAGCCCCAGCATTTT. It yields the protein CASSLFNYPSGWRQGHPGNQPQHF.

The chain has TRBV3-1 (or the pseudogene TRBV3-2) and TRBJ1-4; possibly TRBD1 for D (5 bases). This CDR3 has 14 residues. Trimming stripped 1 base from V and 8 bases from J, with 11 bases between. Germline V lookup: CDR1 LGHDT, CDR2 YNNKEL (reference sequence). As DNA, the CDR3 is TGTGCCAGCAGCCAAGTGAGGACATCCGAAAAACTGTTTTTT. Translating it yields CASSQVRTSEKLFF.

The genes are TRBV4-1 and TRBJ2-1, with 13 bases matching TRBD2. From germline, CDR1 is MGHRA and CDR2 YSYEKL. V lost 4 bases, J lost 8 bases, and 5 bases stayed unmatched. This CDR3 is built from 15 residues. CDR3 DNA: TGCGCCAGCAGCCTCCTCGGACTAGCGGGGGATGAGCAGTTCTTC. Translated: CASSLLGLAGDEQFF.

This sequence joins TRBV6-5 and TRBJ2-2; TRBD1 matches 7 bases. The CDR3 has 15 residues. V was pared by 6 bases and J by 0 bases, with 4 bases of the junction left unmatched. Germline V gene lookup returns CDR1 MNHEY and CDR2 SVGAGI. CDR3: CASRTGTANTGELFF. The CDR3 region has the DNA TGTGCCAGCAGAACTGGGACAGCGAACACCGGGGAGCTGTTTTTT.

Written as DNA, the CDR3 is TGCGCCAGCAGCCAAGATCTCCAGCGGGGGGGCCTCTACAATGAGCAGTTCTTC. Amino acid sequence: CASSQDLQRGGLYNEQFF. The genes are TRBV4-3 and TRBJ2-1, with 10 positions matching TRBD2. Germline CDR1 LGHNA, CDR2 YSLEER. The CDR3 sequence is 18 residues long. The ends lost 0 bases at V and 3 bases at J; junction bases unmatched: 8.

The chain joins TRBV7-2 to TRBJ2-2; 8 bases are shared with TRBD2. V trimming: 5 bases; J trimming: 1 base; junction bases outside the gene matches: 6. The CDR3 has 16 amino acids. The V gene's germline CDR1 is SGHTA and CDR2 FQGNSA. The CDR3 DNA reads as TGTGCCAGCAGCCCGCGGACTAGCAGGAACACCGGGGAGCTGTTTTTT. Protein: CASSPRTSRNTGELFF.

This sequence joins TRBV14 and TRBJ2-7; D may be TRBD1 (6 bases). The CDR3 is 15 residues long. V was pared by 3 bases and J by 3 bases, with 15 bases between. Germline CDR1 reads SGHDN; CDR2 reads FVKESK. In nucleotides, the CDR3 is TGTGCCAGCAGCCAGGTACCGGGACAAGTCTACGAGCAGTACTTC. Its translation is CASSQVPGQVYEQYF.

The chain has TRBV11-2 and TRBJ2-3; TRBD2 aligns across 7 bases. Germline CDR1 and CDR2: SGHAT and FQNNGV. V lost 3 bases and J lost 1; bases outside the gene matches: 10. The CDR3 sequence is 17 residues long. CDR3 residues: CASSFTVGRGGTDTQYF. The CDR3 coding sequence is TGTGCCAGCAGCTTCACGGTGGGACGGGGGGGCACAGATACGCAGTATTTT.

Only a few counts were recorded for this clone. The chain uses TRBV7-9 and TRBJ2-1; D unresolved. This CDR3 has 15 amino acids. Trimming shortened V by 5 bases and J by 0 bases, and 11 bases separated the two germline ends. Germline loops: CDR1 SEHNR, CDR2 FQNEAQ (reference sequence). The CDR3 here is CASSPPLSSYNEQFF. CDR3 sequence (DNA): TGTGCCAGCAGCCCACCACTTAGCTCCTACAATGAGCAGTTCTTC.

This chain connects TRBV28 to TRBJ2-7; 9 bases are shared with TRBD1. The length of the CDR3 is 14 residues. Germline trimming cut 6 bases from V and 6 bases from J; bases unmatched to any gene: 9. Germline CDR1 reads MDHEN; CDR2 reads SYDVKM. The CDR3 protein is CASRGSDRGREQYF. CDR3 coding DNA: TGTGCCAGCAGGGGGTCGGACAGGGGACGCGAGCAGTACTTC.

The chain is built from TRBV6-5 and TRBJ2-3; TRBD2 matches 10 bases. This CDR3 comprises 16 residues. The germline V gene encodes CDR1 MNHEY and CDR2 SVGAGI. The trim removed 2 bases at V and 2 bases at J, leaving 4 bases unmatched. The CDR3 region has the DNA TGTGCCAGCAGTTACAGGCTAGCGGGGGACACAGATACGCAGTATTTT. Translating it yields CASSYRLAGDTDTQYF.

The J gene is TRBJ2-5, the V gene TRBV11-2, with TRBD1 matching 7 bases. The V gene's germline CDR1 is SGHAT and CDR2 FQNNGV. The CDR3 is 15 residues long. V was clipped by 5 bases and J by 5 bases; unmatched bases: 11. The CDR3 sequence is CASSGMTGLGETQYF. The CDR3, as DNA: TGTGCCAGCAGCGGGATGACAGGGTTGGGGGAGACCCAGTACTTC.

V and J are TRBV3-1 (or the pseudogene TRBV3-2) and TRBJ2-7; TRBD2 matches at 10 bases. From germline, CDR1 is LGHDT and CDR2 YNNKEL (reference sequence). The ends lost 0 bases at V and 5 bases at J; junction bases unmatched: 4. This CDR3 has 15 amino acids. CDR3 amino acids: CASSQEGLAGDEQYF. CDR3 coding DNA: TGTGCCAGCAGCCAAGAGGGGCTAGCGGGGGACGAGCAGTACTTC.

V gene TRBV7-9 combines with J gene TRBJ2-1; D possibly corresponds to TRBD1 (6 bases). Trimming removed 3 bases at V and 4 bases at J, with 16 bases between. CDR3 size: 16 residues. Germline V CDR1 and CDR2: SEHNR, FQNEAQ (reference sequence). CDR3 sequence (DNA): TGTGCCAGCAGCTTGGAAGGAAGGACAGTTTACAATGAGCAGTTCTTC. This codes for CASSLEGRTVYNEQFF.

The rearrangement joins TRBV27 to TRBJ2-7; D may be TRBD1 (5 bases). Trimming took off 0 bases at V and 3 bases at J, with 12 bases between the two ends. The germline V gene has CDR1 MNHEY and CDR2 SMNVEV (reference sequence). The CDR3 spans 15 residues. CDR3 sequence: CASSLSAGLGYEQYF. The CDR3 nucleotides are TGTGCCAGCAGTTTATCGGCAGGGCTGGGCTACGAGCAGTACTTC.

V is TRBV11-2 and J is TRBJ2-7; TRBD1 matches at 7 bases. CDR3 length equals 13 residues. Losses at the gene ends were 1 base for V and 3 bases for J; bases not matched to a gene: 0. Germline assignment: CDR1 SGHAT and CDR2 FQNNGV. CDR3 loop: CASSLGTGYEQYF. In nucleotides, the CDR3 is TGTGCCAGCAGCTTAGGGACAGGCTACGAGCAGTACTTC.

V usage is TRBV27 and J usage is TRBJ2-3; TRBD1 is a possible D gene (5 bases). The CDR3 sequence is 15 residues long. V gave up 5 bases and J gave up 0 bases, with 12 bases separating them. Germline CDR1 and CDR2: MNHEY and SMNVEV (reference sequence). The chain's CDR3 is CASSTDSRSTDTQYF. CDR3 nucleotides: TGTGCCAGCAGTACTGACAGCCGGAGCACAGATACGCAGTATTTT.

The rearrangement uses TRBV2 and TRBJ1-1, with D possibly TRBD1 on 6 matching bases. V was shortened by 2 bases and J by 4 bases, with 14 bases between the two germline ends. Germline V gives CDR1 SNHLY, CDR2 FYNNEI. The CDR3 is made up of 15 amino acids. The chain's CDR3 is CASSEFGGGVTEAFF. In nucleotides, the CDR3 is TGTGCCAGCAGTGAATTTGGAGGGGGGGTCACTGAAGCTTTCTTT.

This chain links TRBV9 with TRBJ2-2, with D perhaps matching TRBD1 (5 bases). The V gene's germline CDR1 is SGDLS and CDR2 YYNGEE. V lost 4 bases to trimming and J lost 3 bases, with 10 bases between them. The CDR3 extends over 14 amino acids. The CDR3 coding sequence is TGTGCCAGCAGCCCCGTGACAGACACCGGGGAGCTGTTTTTT. This sequence encodes CASSPVTDTGELFF. The full variable domain, completed using reference TRBV9 and TRBJ2-2, is DSGVTQTPKHLITATGQRVTLRCSPRSGDLSVYWYQQSLDQGLQFLIQYYNGEERAKGNILERFSAQQFPDLHSELNLSSLELGDSALYFCASSPVTDTGELFFGEGSRLTVL.

As DNA, the CDR3 is TGCGCCAGCAGCCAGTGGCAGATAACAGATACGCAGTATTTT. Encoded protein: CASSQWQITDTQYF. The rearrangement joins TRBV4-1 to TRBJ2-3; D is unresolved. This CDR3 contains 14 residues. Per the germline V gene, CDR1 is MGHRA and CDR2 is YSYEKL. V lost 3 bases to trimming and J lost 3 bases, with 10 bases between them.